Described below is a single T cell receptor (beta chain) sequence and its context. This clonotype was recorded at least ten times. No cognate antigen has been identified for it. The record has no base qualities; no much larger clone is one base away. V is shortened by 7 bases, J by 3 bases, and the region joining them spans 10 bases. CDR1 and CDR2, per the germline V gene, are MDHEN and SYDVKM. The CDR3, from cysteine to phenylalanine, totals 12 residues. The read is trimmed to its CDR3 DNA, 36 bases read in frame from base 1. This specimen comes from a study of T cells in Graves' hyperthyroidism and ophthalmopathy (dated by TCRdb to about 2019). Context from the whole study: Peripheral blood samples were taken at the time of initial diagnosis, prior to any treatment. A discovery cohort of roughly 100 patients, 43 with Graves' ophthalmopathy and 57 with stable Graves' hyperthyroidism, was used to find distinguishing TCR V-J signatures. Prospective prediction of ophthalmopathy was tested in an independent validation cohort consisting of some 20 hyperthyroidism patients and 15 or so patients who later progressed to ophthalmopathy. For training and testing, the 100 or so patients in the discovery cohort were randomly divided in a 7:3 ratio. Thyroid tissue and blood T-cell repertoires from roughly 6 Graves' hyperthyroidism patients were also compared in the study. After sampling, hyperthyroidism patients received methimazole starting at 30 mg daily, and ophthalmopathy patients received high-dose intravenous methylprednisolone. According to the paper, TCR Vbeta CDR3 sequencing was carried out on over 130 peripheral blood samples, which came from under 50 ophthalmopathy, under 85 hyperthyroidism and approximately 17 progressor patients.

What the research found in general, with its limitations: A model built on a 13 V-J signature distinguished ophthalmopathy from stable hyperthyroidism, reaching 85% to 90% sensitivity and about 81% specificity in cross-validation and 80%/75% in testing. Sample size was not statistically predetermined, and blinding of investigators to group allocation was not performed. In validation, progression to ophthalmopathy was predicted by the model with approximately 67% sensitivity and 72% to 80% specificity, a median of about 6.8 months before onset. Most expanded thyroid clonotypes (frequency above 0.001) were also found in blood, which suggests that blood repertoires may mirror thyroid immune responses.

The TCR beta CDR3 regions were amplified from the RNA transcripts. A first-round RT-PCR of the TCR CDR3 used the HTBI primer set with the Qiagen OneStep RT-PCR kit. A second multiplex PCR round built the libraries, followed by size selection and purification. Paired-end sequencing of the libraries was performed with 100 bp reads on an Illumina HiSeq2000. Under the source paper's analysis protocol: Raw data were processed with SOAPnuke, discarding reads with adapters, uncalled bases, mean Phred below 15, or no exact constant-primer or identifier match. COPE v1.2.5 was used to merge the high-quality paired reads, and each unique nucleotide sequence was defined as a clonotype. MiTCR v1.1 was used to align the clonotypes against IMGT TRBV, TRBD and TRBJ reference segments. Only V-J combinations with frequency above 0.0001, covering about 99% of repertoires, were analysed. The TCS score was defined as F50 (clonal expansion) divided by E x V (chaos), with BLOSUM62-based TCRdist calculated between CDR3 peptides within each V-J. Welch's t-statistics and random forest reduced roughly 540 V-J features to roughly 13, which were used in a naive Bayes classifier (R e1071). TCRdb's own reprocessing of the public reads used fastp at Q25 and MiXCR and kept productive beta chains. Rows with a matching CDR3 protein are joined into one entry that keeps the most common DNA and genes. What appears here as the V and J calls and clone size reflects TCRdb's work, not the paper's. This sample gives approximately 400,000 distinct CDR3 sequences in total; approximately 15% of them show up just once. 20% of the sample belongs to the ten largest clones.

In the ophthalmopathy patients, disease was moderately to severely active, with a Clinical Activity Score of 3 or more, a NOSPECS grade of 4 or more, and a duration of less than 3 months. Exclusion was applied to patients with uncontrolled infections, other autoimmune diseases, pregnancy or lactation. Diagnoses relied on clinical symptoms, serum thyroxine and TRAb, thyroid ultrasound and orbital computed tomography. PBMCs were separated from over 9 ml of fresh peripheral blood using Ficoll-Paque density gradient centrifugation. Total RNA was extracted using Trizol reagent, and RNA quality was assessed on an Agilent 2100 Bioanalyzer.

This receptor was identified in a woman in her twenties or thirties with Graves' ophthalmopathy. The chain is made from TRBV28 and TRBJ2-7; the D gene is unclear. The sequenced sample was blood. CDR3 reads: CASKGQVYEQYF. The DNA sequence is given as TGTGCCAGCAAAGGCCAGGTCTACGAGCAGTACTTC.